This T cell receptor (beta chain) was identified during a study of blood T cells in healthy people across ages. Overall study findings and caveats: With age, beta diversity per million T cells declined roughly linearly, significantly by roughly 40.

Samples had at least 6.5 million PBMCs isolated from them. This clonotype appeared a single time. What it recognizes is unknown. Then a second PCR, running about 6 to 12 cycles, was carried out with a sample-barcoded 5' primer and a J-beta primer mix. Tags on each cDNA molecule came from a template-switch adaptor with 12 random nucleotides. Via MiXCR, TCRdb re-called the 5' RACE reads, giving one row per CDR3 protein. Counted here are approximately 1,100,000 distinct CDR3 sequences, more than 40% occurring once; the ten biggest clones make up under 20%. Sequencing input: blood. The sequence was collected from an older woman in good health.

In DNA, the CDR3 is TGCAGTGCTGGGGGGGCGGGGGCATATGGCTACACCTTC. Translated: CSAGGAGAYGYTF. The genes are TRBV20-1 and TRBJ1-2, with D tentatively TRBD1 (6 bases). The CDR3 extends over 13 amino acids. Trimming removed 5 bases from V and 5 bases from J, with 15 bases in between. The V gene's germline CDR1 is DFQATT and CDR2 SNEGSKA (reference sequence).